Below, one TCR beta chain is given with its context. The data belong to a study of blood T cell repertoires in COVID-19. Study background: The samples span acute and convalescent COVID-19 from the United States, Italy and Spain. Sources were T cells, B-cell-depleted T cells, or PBMCs; the material itself was cDNA or gDNA.

In the source study's methods: Reference gene primer amplification yielded estimated nucleated cell counts. Sequencing was performed with immunoSEQ multiplex PCR; in TCRdb, only in-frame clones are kept and a portion is missing. Clone size and V and J calls were adopted from that table, with D and trimming inferred from the DNA. Seen here are roughly 57,000 clones, roughly 80% observed once, and the top ten hold under 4%. The sample consisted of peripheral blood. The sequence came from a man aged 55 to 70 with acute or convalescent COVID-19.

CDR3 in amino acids: CASRLGLLSRYEQYF. Here the CDR3 DNA reads TGTGCCAGCAGACTGGGACTCTTGTCGCGGTACGAGCAGTACTTC. The gene calls are TRBV6-5 and TRBJ2-7; D may be TRBD2 (6 bases). The CDR3 consists of 15 residues. The V end was cut by 6 bases, the J end by 4 bases, with 19 bases between. Germline V gene lookup returns CDR1 MNHEY and CDR2 SVGAGI.